Shown below are 4 T cell receptor beta chains from a single sample sequenced in a study of OX40 agonist ivuxolimab in advanced cancers. Profiling relied on immunoSEQ multiplex PCR, and the TCRdb table lists in-frame clones only, not all of them. The repertoire holds some 60,000 clones, with 91% as singletons. Specimen: CD4+ or CD8+ T cells sorted from blood, collected in a trial of the OX40 agonist ivuxolimab. All receptors come from an adult with an advanced solid tumor such as melanoma, head and neck, liver or kidney cancer.

The CDR3 region is CASSLWNRAAFF. CDR3 DNA: TGTGCCAGCAGCTTATGGAACAGGGCAGCTTTCTTT. The chain couples TRBV7-9 to TRBJ1-1; D might be TRBD1 (6 bases). The CDR3 is made up of 12 amino acids. Trimming cost V 2 bases and J 10 bases, with 11 bases left between them. Germline CDR1 is SEHNR and CDR2 is FQNEAQ (reference sequence).

The J gene is TRBJ2-1, the V gene TRBV7-9; 9 bases align to TRBD1. Per the germline V gene, CDR1 is SEHNR and CDR2 is FQNEAQ (reference sequence). J gave up 0 bases and V 4 bases, and 4 bases lay outside the gene matches. CDR3 length equals 16 residues. The CDR3 DNA sequence: TGTGCCAGCAGCTCAGAGACAGGGGGCTCCTACAATGAGCAGTTCTTC. Translated: CASSSETGGSYNEQFF.

This clone was seen more than once but under ten times. CDR3: CASSTDRFNQPQHF. For the CDR3, the DNA is TGTGCCAGTAGTACCGACCGATTCAATCAGCCCCAGCATTTT. The genes are TRBV19 and TRBJ1-5; D gene ambiguous. Trimming removed 4 bases at V and 3 bases at J, with 10 bases between. Germline V gene sequence: CDR1 LNHDA, CDR2 SQIVND (reference sequence). This CDR3 is built from 14 residues.

The chain joins TRBV5-6 to TRBJ1-1; TRBD1 matches 9 bases. The CDR3 spans 18 residues. V was pared by 0 bases and J by 0 bases, with 9 bases of the junction left unmatched. In germline, CDR1 is SGHDT, CDR2 YYEEEE. The CDR3 DNA reads TGTGCCAGCAGCTTGGACAGGGGGCCTGGGACCATGAACACTGAAGCTTTCTTT. This codes for CASSLDRGPGTMNTEAFF.